This entry lists 19 T cell receptor beta chains sequenced from one sample in a study of CD8 T cells in ankylosing spondylitis. TCRdb recomputed calls from the 5' RACE reads with MiXCR, one row per CDR3 protein. The data show 200,000 to 300,000 distinct CDR3 sequences, with 10% to 13% seen just once and about 2.5% held by the top ten. Sequencing input: blood, either unsorted or a sorted T cell fraction (not recorded which). Source of these receptors: a male donor with ankylosing spondylitis or in good health (not recorded which).

This clonotype was seen ten or more times. The chain couples TRBV5-5 to TRBJ1-2; unclear D gene. Trimming left V 5 bases short and J 9 bases short, with 17 bases between. CDR3 length: 13 amino acids. Germline V gives CDR1 SGHKS, CDR2 YYEKEE (reference sequence). CDR3 sequence reads: CASRVPDGRSYTF. In DNA form, the CDR3 reads TGTGCCAGCAGGGTCCCTGACGGGAGGAGCTACACCTTC.

This chain links TRBV11-3 with TRBJ2-3; D possibly corresponds to TRBD1 (5 bases). There are 15 residues in the CDR3. Germline V gene data show CDR1 as SGHNT and CDR2 as YENEEA. The V and J ends lost 1 base and 2 bases respectively, with 10 bases between them. The CDR3 spells CASSLVWGNTDTQYF. CDR3 bases: TGTGCCAGCAGCTTAGTTTGGGGCAACACAGATACGCAGTATTTT.

This clonotype was found many times. The chain links TRBV12-3 or TRBV12-4 to TRBJ2-7; 7 nucleotides agree with TRBD2. Trimming took 2 bases from V and 0 from J; bases not matched to a gene: 1. This CDR3 comprises 14 residues. The CDR3 region is CASSLKRGSYEQYF. The CDR3 DNA reads as TGTGCCAGCAGTTTAAAGCGGGGCTCCTACGAGCAGTACTTC.

There are many counts of this clonotype. This sequence joins TRBV19 and TRBJ1-1; D unclear. Germline CDR1 is LNHDA and CDR2 is SQIVND (reference sequence). There are 14 residues in the CDR3. Trimming took off 3 bases at V and 2 bases at J, with 10 bases between the two ends. The CDR3: CASSITADNTEAFF. CDR3 bases: TGTGCCAGTAGTATTACAGCGGATAACACTGAAGCTTTCTTT.

The chain uses TRBV30 and TRBJ1-6; possible D gene TRBD1, 6 bases. The length of the CDR3 is 13 residues. V gave up 8 bases and J gave up 10 bases, with 18 bases separating them. CDR1 and CDR2 (germline): GTSNPN, SVGIG (reference sequence). The chain's CDR3 is CARHTGRGSPLHF. CDR3 DNA sequence: TGTGCCCGGCACACAGGGAGGGGATCACCCCTCCACTTT.

This clonotype has ten or more counts. The chain links TRBV20-1 to TRBJ2-2; the D gene could be TRBD1 or TRBD2 (6 bases each). Germline lookup yields CDR1 DFQATT and CDR2 SNEGSKA (reference sequence). This CDR3 region has 14 residues. V shed 3 bases and J shed 8 bases, with 16 bases lying between them. CDR3 sequence (DNA): TGCAGTGCTAGTATAGGGGGGCCGGTAGGGGAGCTGTTTTTT. Protein sequence: CSASIGGPVGELFF.

Ten or more counts support this clonotype. The chain recombines TRBV10-3 with TRBJ2-7; D possibly corresponds to TRBD1 (6 bases). CDR3 length: 13 amino acids. The V end lost 7 bases, the J end lost 0 bases, and 10 bases lay between the germline ends. Germline V lookup: CDR1 ENHRY, CDR2 SYGVKD. Here the CDR3 DNA reads TGTGCCATCATGGGGGCAGTCTCCTACGAGCAGTACTTC. It specifies CAIMGAVSYEQYF.

Many counts were recorded for this clonotype. The chain has TRBV12-3 or TRBV12-4 and TRBJ2-5, with 8 bases identical to TRBD2. With 6 bases clipped from V and 1 base from J, the junction kept 7 bases outside the gene matches. This CDR3 comprises 15 residues. The CDR3 protein is CASRWSSGIQETQYF. CDR3 bases: TGTGCCAGCAGATGGAGTAGCGGGATCCAAGAGACCCAGTACTTC.

The chain is built from TRBV5-1 and TRBJ1-1; D gene ambiguous. Germline CDR1 reads SGHRS; CDR2 reads YFSETQ. The CDR3 length is 15 residues. The germline V and J ends were trimmed by 0 bases and 8 bases, with 17 bases remaining between them. The chain's CDR3 is CASSLVGHGQTEAFF. The DNA for the CDR3 is TGCGCCAGCAGCTTGGTGGGCCACGGGCAAACCGAAGCTTTCTTT.

This clonotype was detected a few times. This rearrangement joins TRBV7-6 to TRBJ2-1; 8 nucleotides align to TRBD2. The length of the CDR3 is 16 residues. The V and J ends lost 1 base and 6 bases, in that order; junction bases with no gene match: 8. CDR1 SGHVS and CDR2 FNYEAQ come from the germline V gene. The CDR3 reads CASSLEAGGIVNEQFF. The CDR3 DNA reads TGTGCCAGCAGCTTAGAGGCGGGGGGAATTGTCAATGAGCAGTTCTTC.

The chain uses TRBV4-2 and TRBJ2-3; perhaps TRBD2 as D (7 bases). CDR3 size: 16 residues. Germline assignment: CDR1 LGHNA and CDR2 YNFKEQ. V was clipped by 5 bases and J by 4 bases, with 19 bases between them. CDR3 amino acids: CASSTHRGAGADTQYF. CDR3 nucleotides: TGTGCCAGCAGCACTCATCGGGGGGCTGGGGCAGATACGCAGTATTTT.

The chain employs TRBV4-1 and TRBJ1-1; tentatively, D is TRBD1 (5 bases). CDR1 and CDR2 (germline): MGHRA, YSYEKL. This CDR3 contains 15 residues. Between the trimmed V and J ends, which lost 1 base and 0 bases, there was a span of 9 bases. CDR3 region: CASSQGKGLNTEAFF. The CDR3 nucleotides read TGCGCCAGCAGCCAAGGGAAGGGGTTGAACACTGAAGCTTTCTTT.

This clonotype was observed at least ten times. J is TRBJ2-1 and V is TRBV4-1, with 9 bases matching TRBD2. With 5 bases clipped from V and 2 bases from J, the junction kept 16 bases outside the gene matches. CDR3 length: 19 amino acids. Germline lookup yields CDR1 MGHRA and CDR2 YSYEKL. The CDR3 loop reads CASSLKTTSGGTAYNEQFF. DNA for the CDR3: TGCGCCAGCAGCTTGAAGACGACTAGCGGCGGGACGGCCTACAATGAGCAGTTCTTC.

A few counts support this clonotype. J is TRBJ2-3 and V is TRBV4-2; D possibly corresponds to TRBD2 (5 bases). Germline V lookup: CDR1 LGHNA, CDR2 YNFKEQ. The CDR3 is 17 amino acids. Trimming shortened V by 0 bases and J by 4 bases, and 17 bases separated the two germline ends. Here the CDR3 DNA reads TGTGCCAGCAGCCAAGATGTATCTGGCGAGGGAGCAGATACGCAGTATTTT. Protein product: CASSQDVSGEGADTQYF.

This clonotype was counted ten times or more. CDR3 in DNA: TGTGCCAGTACTAGCGGGAGGGTAGGTGGCGAGCAGTACTTC. Residues: CASTSGRVGGEQYF. The V gene is TRBV11-2, the J gene TRBJ2-7, with 13 bases that match TRBD2. Per germline, CDR1 SGHAT and CDR2 FQNNGV. The ends lost 9 bases at V and 6 bases at J; junction bases unmatched: 8. The CDR3 spans 14 residues.

This clonotype appeared many times. This chain connects TRBV10-3 to TRBJ1-2, with TRBD1 as a possible D gene (6 bases). Deletions cut 10 bases from V and 5 bases from J, with 17 bases between. CDR1 and CDR2 from the germline V gene are ENHRY and SYGVKD. This CDR3 has 13 amino acids. The CDR3 nucleotides are TGTGCCACCGATACAGGGAAATATTATGGCTACACCTTC. The encoded protein is CATDTGKYYGYTF.

This clonotype was counted many times. This chain uses TRBV5-1 with TRBJ2-1; no clear D. The V gene lost 0 bases and the J gene lost 6 bases, with 10 bases spanning the gap. This CDR3 is built from 14 residues. Germline V gene sequence: CDR1 SGHRS, CDR2 YFSETQ. CDR3 region: CASSLAGRSNEQFF. CDR3 sequence (DNA): TGCGCCAGCAGCTTGGCGGGTAGAAGCAATGAGCAGTTCTTC.

This clonotype has more than one count but fewer than ten. Being one base from a much bigger clone, this may be a read error. The rearrangement joins TRBV7-9 to TRBJ2-7, with D unresolved. Germline V lookup: CDR1 SEHNR, CDR2 FQNEAQ (reference sequence). The CDR3 extends over 14 amino acids. The germline V and J ends were trimmed by 1 base and 6 bases, with 13 bases remaining between them. In DNA, the CDR3 is TGTGCCAGCAGCTTAGGGGGTATTGCCTCCGAGCAGTACTTC. Translated: CASSLGGIASEQYF.

This clonotype was detected once. This chain connects TRBV6-1 to TRBJ1-1; D unresolved. Germline assignment: CDR1 MNHNS and CDR2 SASEGT. Trimming pared 5 bases from V and 4 bases from J, leaving 17 bases between. CDR3 size: 15 residues. The CDR3 bases are TGTGCCAGCAGTCCCTCCGGTGGGCTCCGCACTGAAGCTTTCTTT. Translated, it gives CASSPSGGLRTEAFF.